Listed below are T cell receptor beta chains from one sample, sequenced in a study of T cells in Graves' hyperthyroidism and ophthalmopathy. TCRdb ran MiXCR on the multiplex PCR reads and lists one entry per CDR3 protein. The table records under 350,000 distinct CDR3 sequences, around a fifth of them present only once. Sequencing was performed on blood. These receptors all stem from a woman between 50 and 59 years old with Graves' hyperthyroidism. The CDR3 runs from the conserved cysteine through the conserved F or W. The D gene is left open where the match is weak. Clone size is shown for a subset of rows, as once, few, many or a class of expanded clone.

.	many	14	TRBV3-1	TRBJ2-7	TGTGCCAGCAGCCAAGACAGTAAGTCCTACGAGCAGTACTTC	CASSQDSKSYEQYF
TRBD2	.	21	TRBV12-3/TRBV12-4	TRBJ2-4	TGTGCCAGCAGCATTCATGGGATCGGAGCGGGAGGGCCAAAAGCCAAAAACATTCAGTACTTC	CASSIHGIGAGGPKAKNIQYF
.	.	14	TRBV6-2/TRBV6-3	TRBJ1-5	TGTGCCAGCACCCCAGGAGGTTGGAATCAGCCCCAGCATTTT	CASTPGGWNQPQHF
.	many	13	TRBV7-8	TRBJ2-7	TGTGCCAGCAGCTTAGGGTTGGGCTACGAGCAGTACTTC	CASSLGLGYEQYF
.	.	14	TRBV19	TRBJ2-5	TGTGCCAGTAGTCCCGGACGGACCCAAGAGACCCAGTACTTC	CASSPGRTQETQYF
.	many	17	TRBV12-3/TRBV12-4	TRBJ2-3	TGTGCCAGCAGTGCCCGTTTCGGAGGTGCTCTAGTGGATACGCAGTATTTT	CASSARFGGALVDTQYF
TRBD1	many	15	TRBV28	TRBJ1-3	TGTGCCAGCAGACAGACAGGGAACTCTGGAAACACTATATATTTT	CASRQTGNSGNTIYF
.	many	16	TRBV27	TRBJ2-3	TGTGCCAGCAGTTCATATGTGGGCGCCGGCACAGATACGCAGTATTTT	CASSSYVGAGTDTQYF
.	.	13	TRBV6-4	TRBJ2-2	TGTGCCAGCAGTGACTTTATATTCGGGGAGCTGTTTTTT	CASSDFIFGELFF
.	many	14	TRBV28	TRBJ2-1	TGTGCCAGCAGATCAGGGTCGGGATACAATGAGCAGTTCTTC	CASRSGSGYNEQFF
TRBD1	.	19	TRBV5-5	TRBJ2-5	TGTGCCAGCAGCATTACCGGGACAGGGGCGGTAGGGTACCAAGAGACCCAGTACTTC	CASSITGTGAVGYQETQYF
TRBD2	many	16	TRBV27	TRBJ2-5	TGTGCCAGCAGTTCCTCTAGCGGGGGCGCGGTTGGGACCCAGTACTTC	CASSSSSGGAVGTQYF
TRBD1	.	16	TRBV7-2	TRBJ2-5	TGTGCCAGCAGACCGACCGGGACAGGGGGCGTAGAGACCCAGTACTTC	CASRPTGTGGVETQYF
TRBD1	many	16	TRBV3-1	TRBJ2-2	TGTGCCAGCAGCCTTCGGACAGGGGGCGACACCGGGGAGCTGTTTTTT	CASSLRTGGDTGELFF
.	few	12	TRBV6-1	TRBJ1-1	TGTGCCAGCAGGGGAGTAGGGACTGAAGCTTTCTTT	CASRGVGTEAFF
.	many	12	TRBV29-1	TRBJ2-1	TGCAGAGTTGTAGAGGGCCACAATGAGCAGTTCTTC	CRVVEGHNEQFF
.	few	12	TRBV28	TRBJ2-1	TGTGCCAGCAGTTCGCTCGACTTATCACAGTTCTTC	CASSSLDLSQFF
TRBD2	few	14	TRBV5-1	TRBJ2-1	TGCGCCAGCAGCTTGAGTCTAGCGGCCAATGAGCAGTTCTTC	CASSLSLAANEQFF
.	many	14	TRBV2	TRBJ1-3	TGTGCCAGCAGGGTCGACAGCGACAGCAACACCATATATTTT	CASRVDSDSNTIYF
.	.	17	TRBV4-1	TRBJ2-3	TGCGCCAGCAGCCAGAGTGGGACGGGACTGAGAACAGATACGCAGTATTTT	CASSQSGTGLRTDTQYF
TRBD1	many	11	TRBV30	TRBJ1-6	TGTGCCTGGAGGACAGGGCAGCCCCTCCACTTT	CAWRTGQPLHF
TRBD1	.	15	TRBV18	TRBJ2-1	TGTGCCAGCTCACCGACGACAGGGGGCCATGGTGAGCAGTTCTTC	CASSPTTGGHGEQFF
TRBD2	.	17	TRBV12-3/TRBV12-4	TRBJ2-7	TGTGCCAGCAGCCCGCCTGGGATCGCGGGAGAATTGAACGAGCAGTACTTC	CASSPPGIAGELNEQYF
.	few	19	TRBV12-3/TRBV12-4	TRBJ1-4	TGTGCCAGCAGTTTAGAGCCTTTTCTTCAGGCGTCAACTAATGAAAAACTGTTTTTT	CASSLEPFLQASTNEKLFF
TRBD2	many	17	TRBV3-1	TRBJ2-3	TGTGCCAGCAGCCAAGATCTCACTAGCGGCCCCACAGATACGCAGTATTTT	CASSQDLTSGPTDTQYF
TRBD2	.	17	TRBV14	TRBJ2-2	TGTGCCAGCAGCCAACCCTTACTAGCGGGGGAGATCGGGGAGCTGTTTTTT	CASSQPLLAGEIGELFF
.	.	17	TRBV7-8	TRBJ2-3	TGTGCCAGCAGCTTAGCGTTTGGGCTAGCTCAGCCAGATACGCAGTATTTT	CASSLAFGLAQPDTQYF
TRBD2	once	17	TRBV6-1	TRBJ2-1	TGTGCCAGCTGGGGGACTACTAGCCCCAGTTCCTACAATGAGCAGTTCTTC	CASWGTTSPSSYNEQFF
.	.	15	TRBV5-1	TRBJ1-3	TGCGCCAGCAGCATAGACGGAGACTCTGGAAACACCATATATTTT	CASSIDGDSGNTIYF
.	many	15	TRBV18	TRBJ1-6	TGTGCCAGCTCACCAGGGCAGGGGAATAATTCACCCCTCCACTTT	CASSPGQGNNSPLHF
.	few	13	TRBV4-1	TRBJ2-7	TGCGCCAGCAGCCAAACGCAGGGCTGGGAGCAGTACTTC	CASSQTQGWEQYF
TRBD1	few	16	TRBV6-1	TRBJ2-7	TGTGCCAGCAGCGACCGCCCGGGACAGGGGGCGCGTGAGCAGTACTTC	CASSDRPGQGAREQYF
.	many	14	TRBV7-3	TRBJ2-3	TGTGCCAGCAGCCCCCCGGGGGTGAGAGATACGCAGTATTTT	CASSPPGVRDTQYF
.	many	14	TRBV28	TRBJ1-1	TGTGCCAGCAGTGCGCCCAGGGCGATCACTGAAGCTTTCTTT	CASSAPRAITEAFF
.	many	12	TRBV20-1	TRBJ2-3	TGCAGTGGCCCGGACAACACAGATACGCAGTATTTT	CSGPDNTDTQYF